A selection of T cell receptor beta chains follows, all from one sample in a study of blood T cell repertoires in COVID-19. Some clones are missing from TCRdb's copy, which holds only in-frame ones; the method was immunoSEQ multiplex PCR. The repertoire has about 160,000 clones, roughly 72% of them found once; the top ten carry more than 3%. The sample consisted of peripheral blood. The receptors come from an elderly woman with acute or convalescent COVID-19. The CDR3 runs from the conserved cysteine through the conserved F or W. Fields, in order: clone size, J gene, D gene, V gene, CDR3 protein, CDR3 DNA. A D gene is named only where the DNA matches it firmly. Rows give clone size only sometimes, using once, few, many, or a class for an expanded clone.

NA,TRBJ2-1,TRBD1,TRBV10-2,CASSEPGQGNEQFF,TGCGCCAGCAGTGAGCCGGGACAGGGAAATGAGCAGTTCTTC
NA,TRBJ2-1,TRBD2,TRBV5-1,CASSADPGTTHNEQFF,TGCGCCAGCAGCGCGGATCCCGGGACTACTCACAATGAGCAGTTCTTC
few,TRBJ1-2,TRBD1,TRBV5-1,CASSLGTGGTSLDYGYTF,TGCGCCAGCAGCTTAGGGACAGGGGGGACCTCACTCGACTATGGCTACACCTTC
NA,TRBJ1-5,NA,TRBV19,CASSILDSNQPQHF,TGTGCCAGTAGTATATTGGACAGTAATCAGCCCCAGCATTTT
NA,TRBJ2-1,TRBD2,TRBV6-6,CASRERGGLNEQFF,TGTGCCAGCAGGGAGCGGGGGGGCCTGAATGAGCAGTTCTTC
NA,TRBJ1-5,NA,TRBV5-1,CASSLEGYSNQPQHF,TGCGCCAGCAGCTTGGAGGGGTATAGCAATCAGCCCCAGCATTTT
NA,TRBJ1-1,TRBD1,TRBV5-1,CASSLGARGRIDTEAFF,TGCGCCAGCAGCTTGGGGGCCAGGGGGCGAATCGACACTGAAGCTTTCTTT
NA,TRBJ2-3,NA,TRBV6-4,CASSEVGGLVDTQYF,TGTGCCAGCAGTGAGGTGGGAGGTTTGGTGGATACGCAGTATTTT
once,TRBJ2-3,TRBD2,TRBV3-1/TRBV3-2,CASSQSISGASTDTQYF,TGTGCCAGCAGCCAAAGTATTAGCGGGGCTAGCACAGATACGCAGTATTTT
NA,TRBJ2-1,TRBD1,TRBV18,CASSLDRVNEQFF,TGTGCCAGCTCACTGGACAGGGTCAATGAGCAGTTCTTC
NA,TRBJ1-2,NA,TRBV4-3,CASSQEDSQGYGYTF,TGCGCCAGCAGCCAAGAAGACTCACAGGGCTATGGCTACACCTTC
NA,TRBJ1-4,NA,TRBV24-1,CATSVSGREKLFF,TGTGCCACCAGTGTATCAGGGCGCGAAAAACTGTTTTTT
NA,TRBJ2-1,NA,TRBV24-1,CATSAPGLGGGQFF,TGTGCCACCAGTGCACCGGGACTAGGGGGCGGGCAGTTCTTC
NA,TRBJ2-1,NA,TRBV11-3,CASSLEGGLNNEQFF,TGTGCCAGCAGCTTAGAGGGGGGGCTGAACAATGAGCAGTTCTTC
NA,TRBJ1-1,TRBD1,TRBV11-2,CASSFRQGRTEAFF,TGTGCCAGCAGCTTTAGACAGGGACGCACTGAAGCTTTCTTT
NA,TRBJ2-7,TRBD1,TRBV29-1,CSVEPGQGNGEQYF,TGCAGCGTTGAACCCGGACAGGGGAACGGCGAGCAGTACTTC
few,TRBJ1-4,NA,TRBV30,CAWVPGPGDEKLFF,TGTGCCTGGGTCCCCGGGCCAGGGGATGAAAAACTGTTTTTT
many,TRBJ2-3,NA,TRBV3-1/TRBV3-2,CASSQGANTDTQYF,TGTGCCAGCAGCCAAGGGGCTAACACAGATACGCAGTATTTT
NA,TRBJ1-2,NA,TRBV5-1,CASSFSVDYGYTF,TGCGCCAGCAGCTTTTCCGTCGACTATGGCTACACCTTC
few,TRBJ1-2,NA,TRBV19,CASSIANRAGYTF,TGTGCCAGTAGTATAGCCAACAGGGCTGGCTACACCTTC
NA,TRBJ2-7,TRBD1,TRBV4-2,CASSANRGDISSYEQYF,TGTGCCAGCTCAGCCAACAGGGGAGACATCAGCTCCTACGAGCAGTACTTC
NA,TRBJ1-1,NA,TRBV14,CASSQRQPQGATEAFF,TGTGCCAGCAGCCAACGGCAACCCCAGGGCGCCACTGAAGCTTTCTTT
NA,TRBJ1-2,TRBD1,TRBV5-8,CASSFQGARGYTF,TGTGCCAGCAGCTTCCAGGGGGCGCGTGGCTACACCTTC
NA,TRBJ1-1,TRBD1,TRBV6-2/TRBV6-3,CASSKDRGLGTEAFF,TGTGCCAGCAGTAAAGACAGGGGGCTGGGCACTGAAGCTTTCTTT
NA,TRBJ1-4,NA,TRBV6-6,CASSSFETKTNEKLFF,TGTGCCAGCAGTTCCTTCGAAACAAAAACTAATGAAAAACTGTTTTTT
few,TRBJ2-7,TRBD1,TRBV7-9,CASSQGQSYEQYF,TGTGCCAGCAGCCAGGGACAGTCCTACGAGCAGTACTTC
NA,TRBJ1-5,TRBD1,TRBV7-2,CASSLGQGSGQPQHF,TGTGCCAGCAGCTTGGGACAGGGATCGGGTCAGCCCCAGCATTTT
NA,TRBJ2-1,NA,TRBV7-2,CASSPSNRDDEQFF,TGTGCCAGCAGCCCGTCAAACAGGGACGATGAGCAGTTCTTC
NA,TRBJ2-3,TRBD1,TRBV7-6,CASSSGTGRTDTQYF,TGTGCCAGCAGCTCGGGGACAGGGCGCACAGATACGCAGTATTTT
NA,TRBJ1-3,TRBD1,TRBV18,CASSPPGQDRGNTIYF,TGTGCCAGCTCACCCCCGGGACAGGATCGAGGAAACACCATATATTTT
NA,TRBJ1-2,NA,TRBV9,CASSVDTGESYGYTF,TGTGCCAGCAGCGTAGATACAGGCGAGAGCTATGGCTACACCTTC
once,TRBJ2-7,NA,TRBV5-6,CASSGQYEQYF,TGTGCCAGCAGCGGACAGTACGAGCAGTACTTC
NA,TRBJ1-1,NA,TRBV16,CASRPLDRIMNTEAFF,TGTGCCAGCAGACCACTTGACAGGATCATGAACACTGAAGCTTTCTTT
NA,TRBJ1-1,NA,TRBV18,CASSPPRRSDMNTEAFF,TGTGCCAGCTCACCCCCGCGACGCAGTGACATGAACACTGAAGCTTTCTTT
few,TRBJ2-2,TRBD1,TRBV11-2,CASSRQGPSNTGELFF,TGTGCCAGCAGCCGACAGGGGCCCTCGAACACCGGGGAGCTGTTTTTT
NA,TRBJ1-2,NA,TRBV11-2,CASSSPGGDRNGYTF,TGTGCCAGCAGCTCGCCCGGGGGAGATCGTAATGGCTACACCTTC
NA,TRBJ1-6,NA,TRBV19,CASSMSRLLNSPLHF,TGTGCCAGTAGTATGAGTAGACTCCTTAATTCACCCCTCCACTTT
NA,TRBJ1-6,NA,TRBV5-1,CASSLSGSSPLHF,TGCGCCAGCAGCTTATCAGGCTCTTCACCCCTCCACTTT
NA,TRBJ1-1,NA,TRBV5-6,CASSFRTTSNTEAFF,TGTGCCAGCAGCTTTCGGACAACCTCGAACACTGAAGCTTTCTTT
NA,TRBJ2-2,TRBD1,TRBV19,CASSIDAGTGDFPGELFF,TGTGCCAGTAGTATAGACGCCGGGACAGGGGATTTTCCCGGGGAGCTGTTTTTT
NA,TRBJ1-3,TRBD1,TRBV6-6,CASSPGTGAGNTIYF,TGTGCCAGCAGCCCTGGGACAGGGGCTGGAAACACCATATATTTT
NA,TRBJ1-6,TRBD1,TRBV19,CASSSSGTVVSPLHF,TGTGCCAGTAGCTCCTCCGGGACAGTCGTCTCACCCCTCCACTTT
NA,TRBJ2-7,TRBD1,TRBV6-2/TRBV6-3,CASSSPEGTGSYEQYF,TGTGCCAGCAGCTCCCCGGAGGGGACAGGATCCTACGAGCAGTACTTC